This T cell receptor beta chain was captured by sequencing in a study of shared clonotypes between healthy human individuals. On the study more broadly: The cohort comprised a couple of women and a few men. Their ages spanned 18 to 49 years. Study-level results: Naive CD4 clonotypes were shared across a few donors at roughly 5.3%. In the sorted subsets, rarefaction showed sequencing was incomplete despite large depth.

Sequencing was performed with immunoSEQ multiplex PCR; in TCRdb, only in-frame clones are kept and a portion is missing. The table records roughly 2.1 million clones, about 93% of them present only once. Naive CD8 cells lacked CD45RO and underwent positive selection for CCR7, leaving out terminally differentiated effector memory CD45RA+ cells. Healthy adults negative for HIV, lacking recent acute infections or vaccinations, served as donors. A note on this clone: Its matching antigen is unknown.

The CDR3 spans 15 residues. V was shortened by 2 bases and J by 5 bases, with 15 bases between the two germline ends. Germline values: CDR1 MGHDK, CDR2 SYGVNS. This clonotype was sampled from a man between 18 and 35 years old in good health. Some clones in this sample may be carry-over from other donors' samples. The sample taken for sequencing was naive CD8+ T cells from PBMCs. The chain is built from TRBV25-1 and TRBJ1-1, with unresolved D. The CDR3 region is CASSEHPAKGTEAFF. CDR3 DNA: TGTGCCAGCAGTGAACACCCGGCCAAGGGAACTGAAGCTTTCTTT. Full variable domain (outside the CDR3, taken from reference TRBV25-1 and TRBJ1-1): EADIYQTPRYLVIGTGKKITLECSQTMGHDKMYWYQQDPGMELHLIHYSYGVNSTEKGDLSSESTVSRIRTEHFPLTLESARPSHTSQYLCASSEHPAKGTEAFFGQGTRLTVV.